The next 24 T cell receptor beta chains were all read from a single sample in a study of cytomegalovirus exposure and HLA in healthy donors. Use of 60 Vbeta and 13 Jbeta primers characterized the PCR. TCRdb keeps only in-frame clones here, not all; method: immunoSEQ multiplex PCR. This sample has around 200,000 clones, with roughly 82% found just once. The material sequenced was PBMCs. Receptor source: a girl aged 2-10 years in good health and CMV-seropositive.

The chain uses TRBV5-1 and TRBJ2-7; a weak D match, TRBD2 (6 bases). Germline V lookup: CDR1 SGHRS, CDR2 YFSETQ. Trimming removed 4 bases at V and 3 bases at J, with 20 bases between. The CDR3 runs to 16 residues. CDR3 nucleotides: TGCGCCAGCAGCACGGGAGAGGATAGGCGGATCTACGAGCAGTACTTC. It is translated as CASSTGEDRRIYEQYF.

This clone is a singleton in its sample. The chain combines TRBV28 with TRBJ2-7, with 11 bases identical to TRBD1. V gave up 2 bases and J gave up 4 bases; unmatched junction bases: 7. Germline CDR1 is MDHEN and CDR2 is SYDVKM. The CDR3 is made up of 16 amino acids. The CDR3 is CASSLRGGQGAYEQYF. In DNA, the CDR3 is TGTGCCAGCAGTTTAAGGGGTGGACAGGGGGCATACGAGCAGTACTTC. The full variable domain, in which reference TRBV28 and TRBJ2-7 provide the parts outside the CDR3, is DVKVTQSSRYLVKRTGEKVFLECVQDMDHENMFWYRQDPGLGLRLIYFSYDVKMKEKGDIPEGYSVSREKKERFSLILESASTNQTSMYLCASSLRGGQGAYEQYFGPGTRLTVT.

The V call is TRBV6-1, the J call TRBJ2-1; 10 nucleotides match TRBD2. From germline, CDR1 is MNHNS and CDR2 SASEGT. The CDR3 is 15 amino acids. J lost 5 bases, V lost 6 bases, and 7 bases had no gene match. The DNA of the CDR3 is TGTGCCAGCAGGACCCCTAGCGGGGGAAACAATGAGCAGTTCTTC. This gives the protein CASRTPSGGNNEQFF.

The genes are TRBV28 and TRBJ1-2; TRBD1 is a possible D gene (6 bases). V dropped 5 bases and J dropped 3 bases, with 10 bases sitting between them. This CDR3 is 13 amino acids long. The germline V gene has CDR1 MDHEN and CDR2 SYDVKM. The CDR3 nucleotides are TGTGCCAGCAGTCGGGACACATACTATGGCTACACCTTC. Translated, it gives CASSRDTYYGYTF.

The chain recombines TRBV5-4 with TRBJ2-2, with a tentative D call TRBD1 (5 bases). This CDR3 comprises 16 residues. Germline lookup yields CDR1 SGHNT and CDR2 YYREEE (reference sequence). V lost 0 bases to trimming and J lost 3 bases, with 12 bases between them. CDR3: CASSLARRQYTGELFF. In nucleotides, the CDR3 is TGTGCCAGCAGCTTGGCCAGGAGACAGTACACCGGGGAGCTGTTTTTT.

This clone has just a few counts. The V gene is TRBV28, the J gene TRBJ2-5, with TRBD2 matching over 9 bases. V shed 5 bases and J 5 bases; nucleotides not matched to a gene: 9. Germline CDR1 is MDHEN and CDR2 is SYDVKM. The CDR3 loop spans 15 amino acids. This CDR3 is CASSTNSGRGETQYF. The CDR3 DNA sequence: TGTGCCAGCAGTACCAATAGCGGGAGAGGGGAGACCCAGTACTTC.

This chain links TRBV5-6 with TRBJ2-7; 8 nucleotides align to TRBD2. The CDR3 runs 15 residues. The germline gives CDR1 SGHDT, CDR2 YYEEEE. The trim removed 5 bases at V and 2 bases at J, leaving 9 bases unmatched. The CDR3 coding sequence is TGTGCCAGCAGTTTCCGGACTAGCAGAACCTACGAGCAGTACTTC. Translated: CASSFRTSRTYEQYF.

The chain links TRBV4-1 to TRBJ2-7; TRBD2 matches 9 bases. With V trimmed by 0 bases and J by 2 bases, 5 bases remained unmatched. The CDR3 covers 16 residues. CDR1 MGHRA and CDR2 YSYEKL come from the germline V gene. CDR3 protein: CASSQELTSGAYEQYF. In DNA, the CDR3 is TGCGCCAGCAGCCAAGAGTTGACTAGCGGCGCCTACGAGCAGTACTTC.

The chain carries TRBV7-8 and TRBJ1-1, with TRBD1 matching 9 bases. The germline gives CDR1 SGHVS, CDR2 FQNEAQ. This CDR3 contains 17 residues. V shed 7 bases and J 1 base; nucleotides not matched to a gene: 13. CDR3 protein: CASKLSPGQGSNTEAFF. DNA of the CDR3: TGTGCCAGCAAACTCTCTCCGGGACAGGGCTCGAACACTGAAGCTTTCTTT. Full variable domain (outside the CDR3, taken from reference TRBV7-8 and TRBJ1-1): GAGVSQSPRYKVAKRGQDVALRCDPISGHVSLFWYQQALGQGPEFLTYFQNEAQLDKSGLPSDRFFAERPEGSVSTLKIQRTQQEDSAVYLCASKLSPGQGSNTEAFFGQGTRLTVV.

The chain recombines TRBV5-1 with TRBJ1-2, with D maybe TRBD1 (5 bases). Trimming cost V 4 bases and J 6 bases, with 19 bases left between them. CDR3 length: 15 amino acids. Germline V lookup: CDR1 SGHRS, CDR2 YFSETQ. Here the CDR3 reads CASSVAVGAPNGYTF. CDR3 DNA sequence: TGCGCCAGCAGCGTGGCAGTAGGGGCGCCTAATGGCTACACCTTC.

The chain links TRBV6-1 to TRBJ1-5, with D possibly matching TRBD1 (6 bases). The CDR3 length is 14 residues. V was trimmed by 7 bases and J by 4 bases, leaving 14 bases between them. Germline loops: CDR1 MNHNS, CDR2 SASEGT. The CDR3 coding sequence is TGTGCCAGCACCAGTTACAGGGTAAATCAGCCCCAGCATTTT. This gives the protein CASTSYRVNQPQHF.

This clone was counted a few times. This chain uses TRBV5-1 with TRBJ1-1, with D perhaps matching TRBD1 (5 bases). Germline V gives CDR1 SGHRS, CDR2 YFSETQ. The length of the CDR3 is 13 residues. Trimming pared 6 bases from V and 0 bases from J, leaving 9 bases between. The CDR3 bases are TGCGCCAGCACCGACAGACTGAACACTGAAGCTTTCTTT. Translating gives CASTDRLNTEAFF.

The chain combines TRBV6-5 with TRBJ2-1; D possibly corresponds to TRBD2 (5 bases). The ends were cut back, 5 bases at V and 0 bases at J, with 11 bases in the middle. This CDR3 is 15 amino acids long. Germline loops: CDR1 MNHEY, CDR2 SVGAGI. The DNA for the CDR3 is TGTGCCAGCAGTGGCGACGGGGACTCCTACAATGAGCAGTTCTTC. It translates to CASSGDGDSYNEQFF.

The rearrangement uses TRBV5-1 and TRBJ2-3; TRBD2 aligns across 9 bases. The CDR3 contains 17 residues. After removal of 1 base from V and 14 bases from J, the junction contained 20 bases not matched to a gene. Per germline, CDR1 SGHRS and CDR2 YFSETQ. In nucleotides, the CDR3 is TGCGCCAGCAGCTTGTTAGGAGCGGGAGGAACTGCGGCCGTCCGGTATTTT. This translates into CASSLLGAGGTAAVRYF.

The J gene is TRBJ2-7, the V gene TRBV11-2, with 7 bases lining up with TRBD2. V shed 4 bases, J shed 4 bases, and the junction held 10 bases outside the gene matches. CDR3 length: 15 residues. The V gene's germline CDR1 is SGHAT and CDR2 FQNNGV. The CDR3 region has the DNA TGTGCCAGCAGCTACCAAGCGGGACCGATTTACGAGCAGTACTTC. It translates to CASSYQAGPIYEQYF.

The CDR3 sequence is CASSETAPRGPLEIAIYF. CDR3 DNA: TGTGCCAGCAGTGAAACCGCTCCCAGGGGGCCCCTGGAAATCGCCATATATTTT. V and J are TRBV25-1 and TRBJ1-3; 8 bases are shared with TRBD1. The germline V gene encodes CDR1 MGHDK and CDR2 SYGVNS. J gave up 11 bases and V 2 bases, and 20 bases lay outside the gene matches. The CDR3 is made up of 18 amino acids. Using reference TRBV25-1 and TRBJ1-3 for the parts outside the CDR3, the full variable domain is EADIYQTPRYLVIGTGKKITLECSQTMGHDKMYWYQQDPGMELHLIHYSYGVNSTEKGDLSSESTVSRIRTEHFPLTLESARPSHTSQYLCASSETAPRGPLEIAIYFGEGSWLTVV.

V gene TRBV5-6 combines with J gene TRBJ2-2, with 7 bases aligning to TRBD2. V trimming: 1 base; J trimming: 5 bases; junction bases outside the gene matches: 8. The germline CDR1 and CDR2 sequences are SGHDT and YYEEEE. This CDR3 comprises 16 residues. The CDR3: CASSLMGGFETGELFF. In DNA form, the CDR3 reads TGTGCCAGCAGCTTGATGGGGGGGTTCGAAACCGGGGAGCTGTTTTTT.

The chain couples TRBV13 to TRBJ1-1; 7 bases fit TRBD1. Looked up from germline, CDR1 is PRHDT and CDR2 is FYEKMQ (reference sequence). The CDR3 has 15 residues. Unmatched junction bases numbered 5, after V lost 4 bases and J lost 0 bases. CDR3 amino acids: CASSSSQGLNTEAFF. The CDR3 DNA follows: TGTGCCAGCAGCTCGTCACAGGGGCTGAACACTGAAGCTTTCTTT.

The gene calls are TRBV30 and TRBJ2-7; a possible D gene is TRBD1 (6 bases). The V gene lost 2 bases and the J gene lost 3 bases, with 17 bases spanning the gap. CDR3 length: 15 amino acids. Germline assignment: CDR1 GTSNPN and CDR2 SVGIG (reference sequence). The CDR3 nucleotides are TGTGCCTGGAGTCCGGCCCGACAGGCGAGCTACGAGCAGTACTTC. It yields the protein CAWSPARQASYEQYF.

The genes are TRBV7-6 and TRBJ2-3; 8 bases line up with TRBD2. CDR3 length: 17 residues. From germline, CDR1 is SGHVS and CDR2 FNYEAQ. After removal of 1 base from V and 5 bases from J, the junction contained 11 bases not matched to a gene. The CDR3 reads CASSLGVLAGKIDTQYF. CDR3 nucleotide sequence: TGTGCCAGCAGCTTAGGGGTATTAGCGGGGAAGATAGATACGCAGTATTTT.

A note on this clone: At the DNA level, this CDR3 is encoded by other sequences in the same sample as well. The gene calls are TRBV11-2 and TRBJ2-1; tentative D call: TRBD2 (6 bases). With 1 base removed from V and 2 bases from J, the gap between germline ends came to 9 bases. The CDR3 runs to 15 residues. The germline V gene has CDR1 SGHAT and CDR2 FQNNGV. The CDR3 region is CASSLGGATYNEQFF. Written as DNA, the CDR3 is TGTGCCAGCAGCTTAGGCGGGGCGACCTACAATGAGCAGTTCTTC.

Of note for this clone: The sample contains more than one DNA sequence encoding this CDR3. This sequence joins TRBV9 and TRBJ2-1; 7 positions agree with TRBD2. The germline V gene encodes CDR1 SGDLS and CDR2 YYNGEE. The CDR3 runs 15 residues. V shed 4 bases, J shed 2 bases, and the junction held 6 bases outside the gene matches. For the CDR3, the DNA is TGTGCCAGCAGCCCCCCCGCGGGGGCCTACAATGAGCAGTTCTTC. Encoded protein: CASSPPAGAYNEQFF.

The chain employs TRBV28 and TRBJ2-2; D unresolved. V was pared by 5 bases and J by 7 bases, with 8 bases between. Germline lookup yields CDR1 MDHEN and CDR2 SYDVKM. CDR3 length: 12 amino acids. The CDR3 DNA follows: TGTGCCAGCAGTCCCCAAAACGGGGAGCTGTTTTTT. Its protein product is CASSPQNGELFF.

V and J are TRBV4-2 and TRBJ2-1, with 8 bases lining up with TRBD2. The junction had 5 bases not matched to a gene; V was cut back by 0 bases and J by 7 bases. This CDR3 is built from 15 residues. From germline, CDR1 is LGHNA and CDR2 YNFKEQ. DNA for the CDR3: TGTGCCAGCAGCCAAGACCCGACTAGCGAAAATGAGCAGTTCTTC. This codes for CASSQDPTSENEQFF.